The entry below describes one T cell receptor (beta chain). The sample holds many counts of this clonotype. The clone's antigen remains unknown. No clone much larger than this one lies a single base away; base qualities are absent. These data come from a study of T cells in Graves' hyperthyroidism and ophthalmopathy (dated by TCRdb to the late 2010s). The study in broad terms: To identify TCR V-J signatures that set the groups apart, the researchers used a discovery cohort of about a hundred patients, made up of fewer than 50 with Graves' ophthalmopathy and some 55 with stable Graves' hyperthyroidism. Whether ophthalmopathy could be predicted prospectively was tested in an independent validation cohort made up of about 18 hyperthyroidism patients plus 17 patients who later progressed to ophthalmopathy. The roughly 90 discovery patients were divided at random into training and test sets in a 7:3 ratio. In addition, the study compared T-cell repertoires in thyroid tissue and in blood from roughly 6 Graves' hyperthyroidism patients. Following sampling, methimazole starting at 30 mg daily was given to hyperthyroidism patients, and high-dose intravenous methylprednisolone was given to ophthalmopathy patients. The paper reports TCR Vbeta CDR3 sequencing of over 120 peripheral blood samples: some 41 ophthalmopathy, about 75 hyperthyroidism and 17 progressor patients. Broad study findings and their caveats: In validation, the model predicted progression to ophthalmopathy with roughly 66% sensitivity and less than 80% specificity, a median of around six months before onset. A 13 V-J signature model separated ophthalmopathy from stable hyperthyroidism, with approximately 86% sensitivity and about 81% specificity in cross-validation and 80%/75% in testing. Sample size was not statistically predetermined, and investigators were not blinded to group allocation. Most expanded thyroid clonotypes (frequency above 0.001) were also detected in blood, a finding suggesting that blood repertoires may reflect thyroid immune responses.

The TCR beta CDR3 regions were amplified from RNA transcripts. A first-round RT-PCR of the TCR CDR3 used the HTBI primer set with the Qiagen OneStep RT-PCR kit. The libraries were constructed in a second round of multiplex PCR and then size-selected and purified. The libraries were sequenced on an Illumina HiSeq2000 using paired-end 100 bp reads. Per the source publication's procedure: SOAPnuke was used to process the raw data, removing reads that contained adapters or uncalled bases, had a mean Phred below 15, or lacked an exact match to the constant primer or identifier. High-quality paired reads were merged using COPE v1.2.5, and each unique nucleotide sequence was defined as a clonotype. MiTCR v1.1 was used to align clonotypes to the IMGT TRBV, TRBD and TRBJ reference segments. Analysis was restricted to V-J combinations with a frequency above 0.0001, which covered roughly 99% of repertoires. The TCS score was defined as F50 (clonal expansion) divided by E x V (chaos), with BLOSUM62-based TCRdist calculated between CDR3 peptides within each V-J. Welch's t-statistics and random forest reduced 500 to 550 V-J features to about 13, which were used in a naive Bayes classifier (R e1071). The Morisita-Horn index was used to measure how similar the thyroid and blood repertoires were. The raw public reads went through TCRdb reprocessing: fastp at Q25, MiXCR clone calling, in-frame beta chains kept. Rows with a matching CDR3 protein are joined into one entry that keeps the most common DNA and genes. None of the V and J calls come from the authors' own analysis; TCRdb made them. The table for this sample lists approximately 100,000 distinct CDR3 sequences; around 42% of them were counted only once. The ten largest clones add up to 9.5% to 13% of the sample.

V is cut by 2 bases and J by 1 base, and the space between the germline ends is 12 bases. Sequences MNHEY (CDR1) and SMNVEV (CDR2) are obtained from the germline V gene (reference sequence). The CDR3 measures 16 amino acids from cysteine to phenylalanine. Only the CDR3 region is kept as DNA, spanning 48 bases read in frame from base 1. A patient counted as having stable Graves' hyperthyroidism if no progression to ophthalmopathy occurred over 18 months of follow-up. Hyperthyroidism patients were newly diagnosed, with disease duration under 2 months, and aged 18 to 65 years. Exclusion was applied to patients with uncontrolled infections, other autoimmune diseases, pregnancy or lactation. Clinical symptoms, serum thyroxine and TRAb, thyroid ultrasound, and orbital computed tomography formed the basis for the diagnoses. Total RNA was extracted with Trizol reagent, and quality was checked on an Agilent 2100 Bioanalyzer.

Sequencing was performed on peripheral blood or thyroid tissue (not recorded which). Here the chain combines TRBV27 and TRBJ1-5; no D gene call is confident. The source is a woman younger than 45 with Graves' hyperthyroidism. The CDR3 here reads CASSLRSPQSNQPQHF. Here is the DNA: TGTGCCAGCAGTTTACGGTCCCCGCAGAGCAATCAGCCCCAGCATTTT.